Here is one T cell receptor (beta chain) with its context. This sample stems from a study of blood T cell repertoires in COVID-19. Clinical history reported by participants formed the basis on which cohorts were assigned. TCRdb's copy holds only in-frame clones and misses some; the assay was immunoSEQ multiplex PCR. The table includes roughly 220,000 clones, roughly 89% detected once. Germline V lookup: CDR1 SNHLY, CDR2 FYNNEI. Trimming removed 6 bases from V and 8 bases from J, with 17 bases in between. This CDR3 region has 14 residues. The sequencing input was PBMCs or T cells enriched from blood (not recorded which). The sequence was obtained from a woman between 35 and 50 years old who had recovered from COVID-19. V usage is TRBV2 and J usage is TRBJ2-1; possible D gene TRBD2, 6 bases. This chain's CDR3 is CASSTGLEVDEQFF. Written as DNA, the CDR3 is TGTGCCAGCAGCACGGGACTCGAGGTGGATGAGCAGTTCTTC. The full variable domain, rest sourced from reference TRBV2 and TRBJ2-1, is EPEVTQTPSHQVTQMGQEVILRCVPISNHLYFYWYRQILGQKVEFLVSFYNNEISEKSEIFDDQFSVERPDGSNFTLKIRSTKLEDSAMYFCASSTGLEVDEQFFGPGTRLTVL.